This T cell receptor (beta chain) was observed in a study of T cell responses to AZD1222 COVID-19 vaccine. Study-wide points: Repertoires were obtained only post-peak T cell response. Donors, mostly white British, included more females; clonal diversity was possibly underestimated. A rise in Spike-specific TCR breadth and depth followed two AZD1222 doses. Close to half of spike-specific TCRs reportedly recognize unmutated variant regions.

A note on this clone: Antigen specificity is unknown.

The protocol was immunoSEQ multiplex PCR, while the TCRdb copy is restricted to in-frame clones and leaves out a portion. The data contain around 100,000 clones, about 85% of them singletons. CDR3 length equals 15 residues. The ends were cut back, 2 bases at V and 4 bases at J, with 9 bases in the middle. From germline, CDR1 is KGHSH and CDR2 LQKENI. The chain is built from TRBV18 and TRBJ2-6; possible D gene TRBD2, 5 bases. The specimen comprised peripheral blood, sampled 28 days after the second AZD1222 dose. This receptor was identified in an adult who received the AZD1222 COVID-19 vaccine. For the CDR3, the DNA is TGTGCCAGCTCACCAGCGGGCCTAGGGGCCAACGTCCTGACTTTC. It encodes CASSPAGLGANVLTF. The full variable domain, completed using reference TRBV18 and TRBJ2-6, is NAGVMQNPRHLVRRRGQEARLRCSPMKGHSHVYWYRQLPEEGLKFMVYLQKENIIDESGMPKERFSAEFPKEGPSILRIQQVVRGDSAAYFCASSPAGLGANVLTFGAGSRLTVL.